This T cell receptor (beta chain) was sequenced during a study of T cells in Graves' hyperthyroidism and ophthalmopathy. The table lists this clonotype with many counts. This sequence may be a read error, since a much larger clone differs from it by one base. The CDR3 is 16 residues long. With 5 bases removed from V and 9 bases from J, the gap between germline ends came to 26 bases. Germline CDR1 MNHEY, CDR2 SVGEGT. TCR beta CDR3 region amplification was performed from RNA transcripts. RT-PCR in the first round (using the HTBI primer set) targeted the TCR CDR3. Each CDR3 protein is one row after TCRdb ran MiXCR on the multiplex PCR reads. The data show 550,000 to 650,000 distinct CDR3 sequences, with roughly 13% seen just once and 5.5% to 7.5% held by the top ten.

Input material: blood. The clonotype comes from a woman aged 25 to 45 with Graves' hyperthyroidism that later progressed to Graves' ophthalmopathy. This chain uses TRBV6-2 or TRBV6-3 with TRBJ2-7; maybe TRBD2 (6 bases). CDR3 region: CASSDTLGLALKGQYF. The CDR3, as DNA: TGTGCCAGCAGTGACACCCTGGGACTCGCCCTTAAAGGGCAGTACTTC.